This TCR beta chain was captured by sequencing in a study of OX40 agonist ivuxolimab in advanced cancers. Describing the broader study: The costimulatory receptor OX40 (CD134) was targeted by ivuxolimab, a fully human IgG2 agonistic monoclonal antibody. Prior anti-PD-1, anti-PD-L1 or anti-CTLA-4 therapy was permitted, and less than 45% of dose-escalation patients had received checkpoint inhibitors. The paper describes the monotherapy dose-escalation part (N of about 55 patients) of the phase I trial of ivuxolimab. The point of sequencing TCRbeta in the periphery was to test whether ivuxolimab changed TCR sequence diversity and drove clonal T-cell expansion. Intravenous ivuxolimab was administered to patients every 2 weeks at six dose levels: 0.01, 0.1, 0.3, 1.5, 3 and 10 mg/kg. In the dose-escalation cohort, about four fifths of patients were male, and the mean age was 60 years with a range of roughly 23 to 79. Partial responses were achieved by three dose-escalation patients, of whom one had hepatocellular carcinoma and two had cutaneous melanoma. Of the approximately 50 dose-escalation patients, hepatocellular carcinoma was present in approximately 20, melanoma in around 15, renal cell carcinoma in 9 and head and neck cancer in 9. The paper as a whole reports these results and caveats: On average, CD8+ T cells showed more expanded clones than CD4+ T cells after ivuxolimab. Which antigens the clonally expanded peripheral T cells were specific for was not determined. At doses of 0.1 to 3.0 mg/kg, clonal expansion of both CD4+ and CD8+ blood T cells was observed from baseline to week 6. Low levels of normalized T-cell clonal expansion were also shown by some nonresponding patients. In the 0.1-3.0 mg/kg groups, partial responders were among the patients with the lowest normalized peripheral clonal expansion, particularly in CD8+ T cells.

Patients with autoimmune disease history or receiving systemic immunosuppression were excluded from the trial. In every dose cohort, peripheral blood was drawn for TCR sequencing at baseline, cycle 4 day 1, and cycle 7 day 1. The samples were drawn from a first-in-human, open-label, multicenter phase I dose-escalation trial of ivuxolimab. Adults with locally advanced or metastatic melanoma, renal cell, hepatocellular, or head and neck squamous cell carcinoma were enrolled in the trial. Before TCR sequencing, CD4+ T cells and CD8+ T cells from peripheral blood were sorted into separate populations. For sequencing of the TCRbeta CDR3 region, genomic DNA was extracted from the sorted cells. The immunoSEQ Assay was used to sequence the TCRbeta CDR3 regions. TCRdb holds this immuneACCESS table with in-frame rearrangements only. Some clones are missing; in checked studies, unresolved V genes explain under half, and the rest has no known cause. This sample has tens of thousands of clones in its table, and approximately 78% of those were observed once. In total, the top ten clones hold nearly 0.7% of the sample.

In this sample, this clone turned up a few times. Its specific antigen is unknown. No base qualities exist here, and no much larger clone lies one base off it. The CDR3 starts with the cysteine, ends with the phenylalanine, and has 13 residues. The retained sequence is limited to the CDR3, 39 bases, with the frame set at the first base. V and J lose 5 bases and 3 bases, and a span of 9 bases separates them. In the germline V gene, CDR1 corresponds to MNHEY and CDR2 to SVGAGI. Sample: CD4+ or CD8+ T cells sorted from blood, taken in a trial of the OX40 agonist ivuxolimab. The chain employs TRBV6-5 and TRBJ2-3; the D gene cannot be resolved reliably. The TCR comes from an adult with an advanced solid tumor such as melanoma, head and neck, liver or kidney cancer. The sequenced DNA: TGTGCCAGCAGTCCCGACCCGACAGATACGCAGTATTTT. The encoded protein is CASSPDPTDTQYF.